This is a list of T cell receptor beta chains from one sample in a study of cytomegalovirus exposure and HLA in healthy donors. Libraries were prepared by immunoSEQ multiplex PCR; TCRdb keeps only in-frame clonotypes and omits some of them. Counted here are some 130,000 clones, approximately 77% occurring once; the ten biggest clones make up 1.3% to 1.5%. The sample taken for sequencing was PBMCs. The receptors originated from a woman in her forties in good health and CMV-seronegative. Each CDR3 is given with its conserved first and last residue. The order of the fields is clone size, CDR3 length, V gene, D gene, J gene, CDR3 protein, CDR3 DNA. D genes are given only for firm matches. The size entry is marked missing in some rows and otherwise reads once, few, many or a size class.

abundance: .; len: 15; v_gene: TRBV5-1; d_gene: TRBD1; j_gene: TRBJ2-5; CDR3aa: CASSLGGTGEETQYF; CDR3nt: TGCGCCAGCAGCTTGGGAGGGACAGGTGAGGAGACCCAGTACTTC
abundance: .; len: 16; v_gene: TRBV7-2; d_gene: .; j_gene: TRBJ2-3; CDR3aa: CASSLVKEYSTDTQYF; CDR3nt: TGTGCCAGCAGCTTAGTCAAGGAGTATAGCACAGATACGCAGTATTTT
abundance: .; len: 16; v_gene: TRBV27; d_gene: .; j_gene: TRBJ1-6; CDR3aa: CASSRERTALSGPLHF; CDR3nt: TGTGCCAGCAGCCGGGAACGGACAGCCCTTAGTGGACCCCTCCACTTT
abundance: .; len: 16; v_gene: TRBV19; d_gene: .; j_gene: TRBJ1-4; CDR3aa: CASSGSGIATNEKLFF; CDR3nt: TGTGCCAGTAGTGGTTCAGGGATCGCAACTAATGAAAAACTGTTTTTT
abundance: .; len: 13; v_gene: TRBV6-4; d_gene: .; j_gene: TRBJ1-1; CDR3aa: CASSKEGDTEAFF; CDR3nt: TGTGCCAGCAGCAAAGAGGGGGACACTGAAGCTTTCTTT
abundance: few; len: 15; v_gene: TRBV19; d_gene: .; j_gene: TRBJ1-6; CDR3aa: CASSIGTGNNSPLHF; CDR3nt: TGTGCCAGTAGTATAGGAACGGGGAATAATTCACCCCTCCACTTT
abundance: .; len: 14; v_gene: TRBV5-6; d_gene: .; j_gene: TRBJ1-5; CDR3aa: CASTQRHGNQPQHF; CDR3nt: TGTGCCAGCACCCAACGACACGGCAATCAGCCCCAGCATTTT
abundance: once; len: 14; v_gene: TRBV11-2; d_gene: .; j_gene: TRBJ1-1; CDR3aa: CASSPGAPNTEAFF; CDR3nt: TGTGCCAGCAGCCCAGGGGCCCCGAACACTGAAGCTTTCTTT
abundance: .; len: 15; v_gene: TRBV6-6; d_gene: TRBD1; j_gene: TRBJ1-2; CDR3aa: CASSYPGQTHYGYTF; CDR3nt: TGTGCCAGCAGTTACCCGGGACAGACCCACTATGGCTACACCTTC
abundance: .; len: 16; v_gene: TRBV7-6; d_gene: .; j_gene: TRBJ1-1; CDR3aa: CASSSTGLGGNTEAFF; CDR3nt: TGTGCCAGCAGCTCTACAGGGTTAGGAGGGAACACTGAAGCTTTCTTT
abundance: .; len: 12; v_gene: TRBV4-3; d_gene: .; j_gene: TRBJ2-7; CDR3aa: CASSQDAQEQYF; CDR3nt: TGCGCCAGCAGCCAAGATGCCCAGGAGCAGTACTTC
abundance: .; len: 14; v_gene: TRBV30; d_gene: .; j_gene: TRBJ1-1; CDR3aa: CAWSVVGMGREAFF; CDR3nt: TGTGCCTGGAGTGTGGTGGGTATGGGGAGGGAAGCTTTCTTT
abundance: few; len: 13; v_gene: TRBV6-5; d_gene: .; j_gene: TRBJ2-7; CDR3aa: CASSRQGGSEQYF; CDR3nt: TGTGCCAGCAGTAGACAGGGAGGAAGCGAGCAGTACTTC
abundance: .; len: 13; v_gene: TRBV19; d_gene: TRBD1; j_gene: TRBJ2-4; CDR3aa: CASRGTGGNIQYF; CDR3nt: TGTGCCAGTAGGGGGACAGGGGGAAACATTCAGTACTTC
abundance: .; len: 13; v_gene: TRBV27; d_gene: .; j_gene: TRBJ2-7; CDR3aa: CASSLQGTYEQYF; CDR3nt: TGTGCCAGCAGTTTACAGGGGACCTACGAGCAGTACTTC
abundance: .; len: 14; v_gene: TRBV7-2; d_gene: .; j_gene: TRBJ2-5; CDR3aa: CASSFGGFGETQYF; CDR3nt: TGTGCCAGCAGCTTCGGAGGGTTTGGGGAGACCCAGTACTTC
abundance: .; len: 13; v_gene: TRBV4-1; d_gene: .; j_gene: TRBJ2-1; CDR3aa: CASSLGGANEQFF; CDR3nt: TGCGCCAGCAGCCTAGGGGGGGCGAATGAGCAGTTCTTC
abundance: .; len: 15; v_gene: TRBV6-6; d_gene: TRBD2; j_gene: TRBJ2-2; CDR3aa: CASRNPSGGTGELFF; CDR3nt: TGTGCCAGCAGGAACCCTAGCGGGGGCACCGGGGAGCTGTTTTTT
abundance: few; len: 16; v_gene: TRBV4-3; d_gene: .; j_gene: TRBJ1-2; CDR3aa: CASSQDRIGGVNGYPF; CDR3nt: TGCGCCAGCAGCCAAGATCGGATAGGAGGGGTGAATGGCTACCCCTTC
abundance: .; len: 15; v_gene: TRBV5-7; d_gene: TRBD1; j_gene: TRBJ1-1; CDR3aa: CASSLVTGVRTEAFF; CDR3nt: TGTGCCAGCAGCTTGGTGACAGGGGTACGCACTGAAGCTTTCTTT
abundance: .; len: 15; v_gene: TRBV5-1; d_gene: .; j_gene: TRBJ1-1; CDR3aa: CASSLLQASETEAFF; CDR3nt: TGCGCCAGCAGCTTGTTACAGGCCTCTGAAACTGAAGCTTTCTTT
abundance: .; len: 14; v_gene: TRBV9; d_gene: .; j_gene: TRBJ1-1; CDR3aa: CASSAGVGNTEAFF; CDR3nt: TGTGCCAGCAGCGCAGGGGTGGGGAACACTGAAGCTTTCTTT
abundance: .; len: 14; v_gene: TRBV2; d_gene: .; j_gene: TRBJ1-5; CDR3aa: CASNRQRVNQPQHF; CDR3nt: TGTGCCAGCAACAGACAGAGAGTAAATCAGCCCCAGCATTTT
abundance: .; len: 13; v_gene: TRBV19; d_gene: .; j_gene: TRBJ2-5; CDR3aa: CASKWTDQETQYF; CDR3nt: TGTGCCAGTAAGTGGACAGATCAAGAGACCCAGTACTTC
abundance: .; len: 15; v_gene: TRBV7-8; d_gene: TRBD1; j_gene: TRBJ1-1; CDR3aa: CASSRDRGLNTEAFF; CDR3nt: TGTGCCAGCAGCCGTGACAGGGGGCTGAACACTGAAGCTTTCTTT
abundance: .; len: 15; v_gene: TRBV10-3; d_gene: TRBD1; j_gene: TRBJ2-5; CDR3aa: CAIRKGQAEQETQYF; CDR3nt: TGTGCCATCAGGAAGGGACAGGCAGAACAAGAGACCCAGTACTTC
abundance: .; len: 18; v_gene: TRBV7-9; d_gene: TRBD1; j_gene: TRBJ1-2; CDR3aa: CASSLDRAGGAGIGGYTF; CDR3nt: TGTGCCAGCAGCTTAGATCGGGCAGGGGGCGCCGGAATTGGGGGCTACACCTTC
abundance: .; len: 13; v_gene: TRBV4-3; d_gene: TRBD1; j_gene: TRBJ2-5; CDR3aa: CASSLRTGETQYF; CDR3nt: TGCGCCAGCAGCCTCCGGACAGGGGAGACCCAGTACTTC
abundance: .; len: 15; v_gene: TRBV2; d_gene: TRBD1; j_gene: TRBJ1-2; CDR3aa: CASSVHYAGGYGYTF; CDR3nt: TGTGCCAGCAGTGTTCATTATGCAGGGGGCTATGGCTACACCTTC
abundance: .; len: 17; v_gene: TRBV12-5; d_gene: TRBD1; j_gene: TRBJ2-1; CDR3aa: CASGLVLGQGVRIEQFF; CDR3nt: TGTGCTAGTGGTTTGGTATTGGGACAGGGGGTGAGGATTGAGCAGTTCTTC
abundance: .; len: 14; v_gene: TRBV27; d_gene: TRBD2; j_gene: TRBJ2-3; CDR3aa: CASSRSGAGDTQYF; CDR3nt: TGTGCCAGCAGCCGCAGCGGGGCCGGGGATACGCAGTATTTT
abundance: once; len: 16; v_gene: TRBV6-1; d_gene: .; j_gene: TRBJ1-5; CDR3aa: CASSEGSRVSNQPQHF; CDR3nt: TGTGCCAGCAGTGAGGGGTCCAGGGTAAGCAATCAGCCCCAGCATTTT
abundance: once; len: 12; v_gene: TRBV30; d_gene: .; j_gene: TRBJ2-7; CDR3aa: CAWSAVGYEQYF; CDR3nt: TGTGCCTGGAGTGCCGTCGGCTACGAGCAGTACTTC
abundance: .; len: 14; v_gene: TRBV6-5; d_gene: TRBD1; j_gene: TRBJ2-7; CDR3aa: CASSTGGGSYEQYF; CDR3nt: TGTGCCAGCAGTACAGGGGGCGGCTCCTACGAGCAGTACTTC
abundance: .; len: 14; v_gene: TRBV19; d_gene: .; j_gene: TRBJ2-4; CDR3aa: CASQDSVAKNIQYF; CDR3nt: TGTGCCAGTCAGGACAGTGTAGCCAAAAACATTCAGTACTTC
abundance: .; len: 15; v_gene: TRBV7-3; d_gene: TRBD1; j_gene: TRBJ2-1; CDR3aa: CASSTGTGNNNEQFF; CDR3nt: TGTGCCAGCAGCACAGGGACAGGAAATAACAATGAGCAGTTCTTC
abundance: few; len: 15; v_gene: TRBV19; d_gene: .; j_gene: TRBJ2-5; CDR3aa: CASSITAGYQETQYF; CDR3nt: TGTGCCAGTAGTATAACAGCGGGCTACCAAGAGACCCAGTACTTC
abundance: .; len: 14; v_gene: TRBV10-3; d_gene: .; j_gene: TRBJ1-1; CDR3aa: CAITPGQQNTEAFF; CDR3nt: TGTGCCATCACCCCGGGACAACAGAACACTGAAGCTTTCTTT
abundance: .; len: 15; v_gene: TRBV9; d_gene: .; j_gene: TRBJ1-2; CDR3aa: CASSASGSSPRGYTF; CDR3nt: TGTGCCAGCAGCGCGAGCGGGAGCAGTCCTCGGGGCTACACCTTC
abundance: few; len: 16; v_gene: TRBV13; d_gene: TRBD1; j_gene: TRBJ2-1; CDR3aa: CASSLYRDSSYNEQFF; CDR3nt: TGTGCCAGCAGCTTATATAGGGACAGCTCCTACAATGAGCAGTTCTTC
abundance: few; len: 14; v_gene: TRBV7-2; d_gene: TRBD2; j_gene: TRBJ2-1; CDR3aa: CASSLAGAYNEQFF; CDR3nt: TGTGCCAGCAGCTTGGCGGGGGCCTACAATGAGCAGTTCTTC
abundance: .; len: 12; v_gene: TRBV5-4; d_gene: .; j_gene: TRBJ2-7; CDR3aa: CASSFDIYEQYF; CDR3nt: TGTGCCAGCAGCTTCGACATATACGAGCAGTACTTC
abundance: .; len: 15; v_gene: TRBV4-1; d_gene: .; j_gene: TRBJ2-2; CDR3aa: CASSQEAENTGELFF; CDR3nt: TGCGCCAGCAGCCAAGAAGCGGAGAACACCGGGGAGCTGTTTTTT
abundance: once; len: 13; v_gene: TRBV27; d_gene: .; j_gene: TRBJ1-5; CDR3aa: CASSLGPTVPQHF; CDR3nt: TGTGCCAGCAGTTTAGGGCCTACAGTGCCCCAGCATTTT